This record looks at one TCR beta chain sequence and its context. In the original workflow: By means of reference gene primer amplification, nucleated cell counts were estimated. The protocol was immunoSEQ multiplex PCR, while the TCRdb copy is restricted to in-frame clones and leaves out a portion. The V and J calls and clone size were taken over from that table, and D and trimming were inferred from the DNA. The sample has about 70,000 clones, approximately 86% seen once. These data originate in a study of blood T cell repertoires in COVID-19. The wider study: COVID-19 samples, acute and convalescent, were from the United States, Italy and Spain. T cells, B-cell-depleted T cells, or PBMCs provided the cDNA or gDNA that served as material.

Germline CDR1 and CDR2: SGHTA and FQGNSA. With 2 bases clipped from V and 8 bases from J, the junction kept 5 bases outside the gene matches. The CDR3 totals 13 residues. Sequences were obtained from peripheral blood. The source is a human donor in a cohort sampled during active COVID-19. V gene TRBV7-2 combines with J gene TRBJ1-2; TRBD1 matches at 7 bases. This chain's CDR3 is CASSLRDSSGYTF. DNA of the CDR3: TGTGCCAGCAGCTTACGGGACAGCTCAGGCTACACCTTC.